These 15 T cell receptor delta chains were all obtained from the same sample, sequenced in a study of DNA immune sequencing with unique molecular identifiers. All 8 TRDV and 4 TRDJ genes were targeted in 32-plex amplification of genomic DNA. Adapter PCR followed 3 barcoding PCR cycles that attached a 12-nucleotide UMI. TCRdb made new clone calls on the multiplex PCR reads using CATT. The sample yields approximately 2,500 delta-chain clones, 14% seen once. Input material: gamma-delta T cells enriched from blood buffy coat, or unenriched PBMCs (not recorded which). The receptors were sampled from a human donor in good health.

V and J are TRDV2 and TRDJ1; 10 bases are a match to TRDD3. Germline V gives CDR1 GEAIGNYY, CDR2 EKD. The CDR3 has 20 residues. With 0 bases clipped from V and 4 bases from J, the junction kept 19 bases outside the gene matches. The CDR3 is CACDTLRAPDLGDTGDKLIF. The CDR3 DNA reads as TGTGCCTGTGACACCCTACGCGCGCCCGATTTGGGGGATACAGGCGATAAACTCATCTTT.

Points on this clone: A read error likely explains why the TCRdb protein, taken from a much larger clone, differs from this DNA's translation at residue 3; the protein shown is translated from the DNA. V is TRDV2 and J is TRDJ3; D is unclear. The CDR3 contains 17 residues. Germline V gene sequence: CDR1 GEAIGNYY, CDR2 EKD. The CDR3 sequence: CASDTSPPSWDTRQMFF. The CDR3 nucleotides read TGTGCCAGTGACACATCGCCCCCCTCCTGGGACACCCGACAGATGTTTTTC.

V gene TRDV1 combines with J gene TRDJ1; D is perhaps TRDD2 or TRDD3 (9 bases each). Here the J gene was assigned by germline matching of the DNA, as TCRdb has none. Germline V lookup: CDR1 TSWWSYY, CDR2 QGS. The CDR3 contains 26 residues. V was clipped by 3 bases and J by 2 bases, with 46 bases between them. The CDR3 is CALGDLLRPSYARLGDIAGWTDKLIF. CDR3 coding DNA: TGTGCTCTTGGGGACCTCCTACGGCCTTCCTACGCGCGGTTGGGGGATATCGCGGGTTGGACCGATAAACTCATCTTT.

This clone was observed at least ten times. The chain carries TRDV1 and TRDJ1; D assignment may be TRDD2 or TRDD3 (6 bases each). The J gene, missing from TCRdb, was assigned here through DNA to germline matching. From germline, CDR1 is TSWWSYY and CDR2 QGS. Trimming removed 0 bases from V and 5 bases from J, with 61 bases in between. The CDR3 length is 31 residues. CDR3 loop: CALGELVPLCPTHSAIGGTLIRSRTGDKLIF. In nucleotides, the CDR3 is TGTGCTCTTGGGGAACTAGTACCCCTTTGTCCTACCCACTCCGCAATTGGGGGTACCTTAATTCGTTCCCGTACGGGGGATAAACTCATCTTT.

This clone was observed many times. This chain joins TRDV1 and TRDJ1; 13 bases line up with TRDD3. The J gene was missing in TCRdb and was found by matching the end of the DNA to germline. This CDR3 region has 24 residues. The germline V gene encodes CDR1 TSWWSYY and CDR2 QGS. V was pared by 8 bases and J by 0 bases, with 30 bases of the junction left unmatched. The CDR3 loop is CALFFLPLLGDTPSTKWYTDKLIF. CDR3 nucleotides: TGTGCTCTTTTCTTCCTCCCCTTACTGGGGGATACGCCAAGTACTAAATGGTACACCGATAAACTCATCTTT.

Note on this clone: For this DNA, TCRdb reports the protein of a much larger clone, which diverges at residue 9, most likely from a read error; the protein presented here is translated directly from the DNA. The chain recombines TRDV2 with TRDJ1; D perhaps matches TRDD3 (5 bases). V gave up 0 bases and J gave up 1 base, with 11 bases separating them. The germline V gene encodes CDR1 GEAIGNYY and CDR2 EKD. The CDR3 extends over 15 amino acids. DNA of the CDR3: TGTGCCTGTGACACCGTCGGGGGTTGCACCGATAAACTCATCTTT. This codes for CACDTVGGCTDKLIF.

A single count supports this clone. A read error is likely here: a far larger clone is one base away. The J gene has no call, while the V gene is TRDV1; the table's D gene call, TRDD3, was not cross checked with the DNA. Germline CDR1 is TSWWSYY and CDR2 is QGS. CDR3 length: 26 amino acids. The CDR3 bases are TGTGCTCTTGGGGAACCCCCTCCTACGGATTCAGTACTGGGGGATACGCCCCAGACGGCCGCCGATAAACTCACCTTT. It encodes CALGEPPPTDSVLGDTPQTAADKLTF.

This clone was observed a few times. Translating this DNA gives a protein that differs at residue 2 from the TCRdb one, which belongs to a much larger clone; a read error is likely, and the protein shown is this translation. The gene calls are TRDV2 and TRDJ1, with 12 bases that match TRDD3. CDR1 and CDR2 from the germline V gene are GEAIGNYY and EKD. This CDR3 comprises 16 residues. CDR3 bases: TGTTCCTGTGACAAGCTGGGGGATACGCAGGCCGATAAACTCATCTTT. Encoded protein: CSCDKLGDTQADKLIF.

Comments on this clone: The protein that TCRdb holds for this DNA derives from a much larger clone and differs from the translated DNA at residues 3 and 7, which likely indicates a read error; the protein shown here is translated from the DNA. V gene TRDV2 combines with J gene TRDJ1, with 7 positions matching TRDD3. Germline lookup yields CDR1 GEAIGNYY and CDR2 EKD. The CDR3 is made up of 16 amino acids. The CDR3 DNA reads as TGTGCCCGTGACAAGCTGGAGGATACGCAGGCCGATAAACTCATCTTT. Translating gives CARDKLEDTQADKLIF.

For this clone: TCRdb's protein, taken from a much larger clone, differs from this DNA's translation at residue 17, likely owing to a read error; the protein displayed comes from the DNA. The chain carries TRDV2 and TRDJ1; 13 bases match TRDD3. The CDR3 loop spans 20 amino acids. In germline, CDR1 is GEAIGNYY, CDR2 EKD. CDR3 sequence: CACDTVATGGYGGYTDRLIF. In DNA form, the CDR3 reads TGTGCCTGTGACACCGTCGCTACTGGGGGATACGGAGGGTACACCGATAGACTCATCTTT.

This clone is judged medium-sized. The chain carries TRAV14/DV4 and TRDJ1; maybe TRDD3 (7 bases). The CDR3 spans 24 residues. Trimming removed 0 bases from V and 0 bases from J, with 35 bases in between. Looked up from germline, CDR1 is TSDPSYG and CDR2 is QGSYDQQN (reference sequence). The CDR3: CAMREGVPIPLLGIRRQYTDKLIF. The DNA of the CDR3 is TGTGCAATGAGAGAGGGCGTTCCTATACCCTTACTGGGGATAAGGCGTCAGTACACCGATAAACTCATCTTT.

A remark on this clone: For this DNA, TCRdb reports the protein of a much larger clone, which diverges at residue 6, most likely from a read error; the protein presented here is translated directly from the DNA. V is TRDV2 and J is TRDJ1; 7 nucleotides match TRDD3. Germline CDR1 is GEAIGNYY and CDR2 is EKD. This CDR3 is 17 amino acids long. V lost 1 base, J lost 0 bases, and 10 bases stayed unmatched. CDR3 DNA: TGTGCCTGTGACACTCGGGGGGATGGAAAGTACACCGATAAACTCATCTTT. Protein product: CACDTRGDGKYTDKLIF.

A remark on this clone: This sequence is one base from a far larger clone and is likely a read error. The J gene call is TRDJ1, but no V gene call exists; the table's D gene call, TRDD3, was not cross checked with the DNA. The CDR3 loop spans 19 amino acids. For the CDR3, the DNA is TGTGCATGTGACACCGTATCGAACTGGGGGATATCAGACACCGATAAACTCATCTTT. This translates into CACDTVSNWGISDTDKLIF.

This clone was seen more than once but under ten times. TCRdb pairs this DNA with a much larger clone's protein that differs at residue 4, likely a read error; the protein shown was translated from the DNA. The chain has TRDV2 and TRDJ1; 7 nucleotides match TRDD3. CDR3 size: 15 residues. J lost 0 bases, V lost 5 bases, and 8 bases had no gene match. CDR1 is GEAIGNYY, CDR2 EKD, per germline. The CDR3 region has the DNA TGTGCCTGTGGCCTACTGGGGACAGACACCGATAAACTCATCTTT. It specifies CACGLLGTDTDKLIF.

With regard to this clone: A far larger clone is only one base removed, so a read error is likely. Distinct nucleotide sequences in the sample also encode this CDR3. This chain joins TRDV2 and TRDJ1; 9 bases match TRDD3. The CDR3 loop spans 17 amino acids. Germline CDR1 is GEAIGNYY and CDR2 is EKD. The CDR3 DNA is TGTGCCTGCGACAAACTGGGGGACCCCCCCTACACCGATAAACTCATCTTT. This codes for CACDKLGDPPYTDKLIF.